This T cell receptor beta chain was captured by sequencing in a study of blood T cell repertoires in COVID-19. Across the study: Sites in the United States, Italy and Spain provided acute and convalescent COVID-19 samples. T cells, B-cell-depleted T cells, or PBMCs supplied cDNA or gDNA.

Trimming at V came to 4 bases and at J to 7 bases, leaving 8 bases not matched to a gene. The CDR3 runs 14 residues. Germline V gene data show CDR1 as SGHNT and CDR2 as YYREEE (reference sequence). As processed by the authors: Reference gene primer amplification in the assay estimated nucleated cell counts. Sequenced by immunoSEQ multiplex PCR; TCRdb stores in-frame clones only, minus some. V, J and clone size are taken as reported in that table, and D and trimming were inferred from the DNA itself. Of over 55,000 clones in the sample, about 83% were seen once. Sample: peripheral blood. The sequence derives from a man in his fifties or sixties with active COVID-19. This rearrangement joins TRBV5-4 to TRBJ1-2; TRBD1 matches 9 bases. The DNA of the CDR3 is TGTGCCAGCAGCCCCCCCGGGACAGGGACTGGCTACACCTTC. Translated: CASSPPGTGTGYTF.